This entry concerns a single T cell receptor (beta chain). This receptor's antigen is unknown. There are no base qualities to consult, and no much larger clone falls within one base. These data come from a study of T cell responses to AZD1222 COVID-19 vaccine (dated by TCRdb to the early 2020s). Study-wide context: AZD1222 recipients given second doses at about 4 weeks or at about 12 weeks were pooled, since spike-specific TCR depth and breadth were not found to differ between the two schedules. TCR sequencing covered over 230 trial participants: 200 to 210 given two doses of AZD1222 and 26 given two doses of MenACWY control vaccine. Trial participants were enrolled by age into subgroups of 18-55, 56-69 and 70-plus years, and around 140, 26 and 57 TCR-sequenced participants, respectively, were included in these subgroups. General findings and caveats noted by the study authors: Because no samples from the day 14 peak response were available, repertoires could be characterized only after the peak T cell response. After two AZD1222 doses, spike-specific TCR breadth and depth were significantly higher than at day 0 and than in MenACWY recipients. The whole spike protein was spanned by vaccine-associated CD4 TCRs, and dominant responses were seen in regions 160-218 and 743-854. In the small 56-69-year group, the increase in depth fell short of significance, most likely because of low power. Most participants were white British and females outnumbered males, and the authors suggested that clonal diversity may have been underestimated. Nearly half of unique spike-specific TCRs reportedly recognized epitopes outside regions mutated in the B.1.351 and B.1.1.7 variants. Conclusions about previously exposed vaccinees were limited because only five to seven AZD1222 recipients were SARS-CoV-2 seropositive at baseline.

In light of the paper, this sample's time point label describes: baseline before first vaccination. Samples from vaccinated people were obtained from the UK trials COV001 and COV002, which included a single-blind randomized controlled phase 2/3 trial of AZD1222 (ChAdOx1 nCoV-19) in healthy adults. For TCRbeta chain sequencing, PBMC samples from trial participants were taken at day 0 and at day 28 after the second dose. The germline V gene yields SGHTA for CDR1 and FQGNSA for CDR2. Taken from cysteine to phenylalanine, the CDR3 has 15 residues. The retained sequence is limited to the CDR3, 45 bases, with the frame set at the first base. V is pruned by 0 bases and J by 2 bases, leaving 2 bases of the junction without a gene match. The CDR3 regions of human TCRbeta chains were subjected to immunosequencing. The original methods were these. TCRs in the repertoires were matched against a reference library of SARS-CoV-2-specific TCRs that had been generated with the MIRA antigen-specificity platform. Breadth was defined as the fraction of unique TCRs that were SARS-CoV-2-associated. Depth was defined as the fraction of total T cells that were SARS-CoV-2-associated. Using the MIRA data, each spike-specific TCR was mapped to the spike region that the TCR reacts to and placed in a CD4 or CD8 class. Log10-transformed breadth and depth values were compared by one-way ANOVA with Sidak's multiple comparisons tests. The clones in this table, taken by TCRdb from immuneACCESS, are in-frame only. Not every clone is retained; where verified, under half of the shortfall comes from an unresolved V gene, and the cause of the rest is unknown. Clone size and V and J calls were adopted from that table, with D and trimming inferred from the DNA. The sample includes around 97,000 clones, with about nine tenths observed a single time. The biggest ten clones account for roughly 44% of the sample.

This TCR was sampled from an adult in good health. In this chain, TRBV7-2 is recombined with TRBJ2-7; 9 bases in between match TRBD2. The sample here was peripheral blood, taken on day 0 of AZD1222 vaccination. In nucleotides, the sequence is TGTGCCAGCAGCTTAGCTAGCGGGAGTACCTACGAGCAGTACTTC. Its protein reads: CASSLASGSTYEQYF. Extended through the reference TRBV7-2 and TRBJ2-7 proteins, this CDR3 yields the full variable domain: GAGVSQSPSNKVTEKGKDVELRCDPISGHTALYWYRQSLGQGLEFLIYFQGNSAPDKSGLPSDRFSAERTGGSVSTLTIQRTQQEDSAVYLCASSLASGSTYEQYFGPGTRLTVT.